This T cell receptor (beta chain) was observed in a study of T-cell memory formation after mild COVID-19. Study-wide findings and caveats: From day 15 to 85, contracting clones were balanced between CD4 and CD8, whereas later expanders leaned toward CD4+. The authors did not confirm SARS-CoV-2 specificity of second-wave clones peaking day 37.

TCRdb passed the 5' RACE reads through MiXCR, listing each CDR3 protein once. The sample holds about 150,000 distinct CDR3 sequences, 25% seen once. V was trimmed by 0 bases and J by 6 bases, leaving 8 bases between them. Per germline, CDR1 SGDLS and CDR2 YYNGEE. The CDR3 has 13 amino acids. As to this clonotype: The antigen is not known.

This TCR came from an adult woman who had mild COVID-19 (a few samples of this study predate the infection). Cell type and time point are not known. The V gene is TRBV9, the J gene TRBJ2-3; perhaps TRBD1 as D (5 bases). The specimen was PBMCs or a T cell subset sorted from them (not recorded which). CDR3 sequence: CASSVVSGDTQYF. CDR3 nucleotides: TGTGCCAGCAGCGTAGTGTCAGGGGATACGCAGTATTTT. Complete variable domain (other parts from reference TRBV9 and TRBJ2-3): DSGVTQTPKHLITATGQRVTLRCSPRSGDLSVYWYQQSLDQGLQFLIQYYNGEERAKGNILERFSAQQFPDLHSELNLSSLELGDSALYFCASSVVSGDTQYFGPGTRLTVL.